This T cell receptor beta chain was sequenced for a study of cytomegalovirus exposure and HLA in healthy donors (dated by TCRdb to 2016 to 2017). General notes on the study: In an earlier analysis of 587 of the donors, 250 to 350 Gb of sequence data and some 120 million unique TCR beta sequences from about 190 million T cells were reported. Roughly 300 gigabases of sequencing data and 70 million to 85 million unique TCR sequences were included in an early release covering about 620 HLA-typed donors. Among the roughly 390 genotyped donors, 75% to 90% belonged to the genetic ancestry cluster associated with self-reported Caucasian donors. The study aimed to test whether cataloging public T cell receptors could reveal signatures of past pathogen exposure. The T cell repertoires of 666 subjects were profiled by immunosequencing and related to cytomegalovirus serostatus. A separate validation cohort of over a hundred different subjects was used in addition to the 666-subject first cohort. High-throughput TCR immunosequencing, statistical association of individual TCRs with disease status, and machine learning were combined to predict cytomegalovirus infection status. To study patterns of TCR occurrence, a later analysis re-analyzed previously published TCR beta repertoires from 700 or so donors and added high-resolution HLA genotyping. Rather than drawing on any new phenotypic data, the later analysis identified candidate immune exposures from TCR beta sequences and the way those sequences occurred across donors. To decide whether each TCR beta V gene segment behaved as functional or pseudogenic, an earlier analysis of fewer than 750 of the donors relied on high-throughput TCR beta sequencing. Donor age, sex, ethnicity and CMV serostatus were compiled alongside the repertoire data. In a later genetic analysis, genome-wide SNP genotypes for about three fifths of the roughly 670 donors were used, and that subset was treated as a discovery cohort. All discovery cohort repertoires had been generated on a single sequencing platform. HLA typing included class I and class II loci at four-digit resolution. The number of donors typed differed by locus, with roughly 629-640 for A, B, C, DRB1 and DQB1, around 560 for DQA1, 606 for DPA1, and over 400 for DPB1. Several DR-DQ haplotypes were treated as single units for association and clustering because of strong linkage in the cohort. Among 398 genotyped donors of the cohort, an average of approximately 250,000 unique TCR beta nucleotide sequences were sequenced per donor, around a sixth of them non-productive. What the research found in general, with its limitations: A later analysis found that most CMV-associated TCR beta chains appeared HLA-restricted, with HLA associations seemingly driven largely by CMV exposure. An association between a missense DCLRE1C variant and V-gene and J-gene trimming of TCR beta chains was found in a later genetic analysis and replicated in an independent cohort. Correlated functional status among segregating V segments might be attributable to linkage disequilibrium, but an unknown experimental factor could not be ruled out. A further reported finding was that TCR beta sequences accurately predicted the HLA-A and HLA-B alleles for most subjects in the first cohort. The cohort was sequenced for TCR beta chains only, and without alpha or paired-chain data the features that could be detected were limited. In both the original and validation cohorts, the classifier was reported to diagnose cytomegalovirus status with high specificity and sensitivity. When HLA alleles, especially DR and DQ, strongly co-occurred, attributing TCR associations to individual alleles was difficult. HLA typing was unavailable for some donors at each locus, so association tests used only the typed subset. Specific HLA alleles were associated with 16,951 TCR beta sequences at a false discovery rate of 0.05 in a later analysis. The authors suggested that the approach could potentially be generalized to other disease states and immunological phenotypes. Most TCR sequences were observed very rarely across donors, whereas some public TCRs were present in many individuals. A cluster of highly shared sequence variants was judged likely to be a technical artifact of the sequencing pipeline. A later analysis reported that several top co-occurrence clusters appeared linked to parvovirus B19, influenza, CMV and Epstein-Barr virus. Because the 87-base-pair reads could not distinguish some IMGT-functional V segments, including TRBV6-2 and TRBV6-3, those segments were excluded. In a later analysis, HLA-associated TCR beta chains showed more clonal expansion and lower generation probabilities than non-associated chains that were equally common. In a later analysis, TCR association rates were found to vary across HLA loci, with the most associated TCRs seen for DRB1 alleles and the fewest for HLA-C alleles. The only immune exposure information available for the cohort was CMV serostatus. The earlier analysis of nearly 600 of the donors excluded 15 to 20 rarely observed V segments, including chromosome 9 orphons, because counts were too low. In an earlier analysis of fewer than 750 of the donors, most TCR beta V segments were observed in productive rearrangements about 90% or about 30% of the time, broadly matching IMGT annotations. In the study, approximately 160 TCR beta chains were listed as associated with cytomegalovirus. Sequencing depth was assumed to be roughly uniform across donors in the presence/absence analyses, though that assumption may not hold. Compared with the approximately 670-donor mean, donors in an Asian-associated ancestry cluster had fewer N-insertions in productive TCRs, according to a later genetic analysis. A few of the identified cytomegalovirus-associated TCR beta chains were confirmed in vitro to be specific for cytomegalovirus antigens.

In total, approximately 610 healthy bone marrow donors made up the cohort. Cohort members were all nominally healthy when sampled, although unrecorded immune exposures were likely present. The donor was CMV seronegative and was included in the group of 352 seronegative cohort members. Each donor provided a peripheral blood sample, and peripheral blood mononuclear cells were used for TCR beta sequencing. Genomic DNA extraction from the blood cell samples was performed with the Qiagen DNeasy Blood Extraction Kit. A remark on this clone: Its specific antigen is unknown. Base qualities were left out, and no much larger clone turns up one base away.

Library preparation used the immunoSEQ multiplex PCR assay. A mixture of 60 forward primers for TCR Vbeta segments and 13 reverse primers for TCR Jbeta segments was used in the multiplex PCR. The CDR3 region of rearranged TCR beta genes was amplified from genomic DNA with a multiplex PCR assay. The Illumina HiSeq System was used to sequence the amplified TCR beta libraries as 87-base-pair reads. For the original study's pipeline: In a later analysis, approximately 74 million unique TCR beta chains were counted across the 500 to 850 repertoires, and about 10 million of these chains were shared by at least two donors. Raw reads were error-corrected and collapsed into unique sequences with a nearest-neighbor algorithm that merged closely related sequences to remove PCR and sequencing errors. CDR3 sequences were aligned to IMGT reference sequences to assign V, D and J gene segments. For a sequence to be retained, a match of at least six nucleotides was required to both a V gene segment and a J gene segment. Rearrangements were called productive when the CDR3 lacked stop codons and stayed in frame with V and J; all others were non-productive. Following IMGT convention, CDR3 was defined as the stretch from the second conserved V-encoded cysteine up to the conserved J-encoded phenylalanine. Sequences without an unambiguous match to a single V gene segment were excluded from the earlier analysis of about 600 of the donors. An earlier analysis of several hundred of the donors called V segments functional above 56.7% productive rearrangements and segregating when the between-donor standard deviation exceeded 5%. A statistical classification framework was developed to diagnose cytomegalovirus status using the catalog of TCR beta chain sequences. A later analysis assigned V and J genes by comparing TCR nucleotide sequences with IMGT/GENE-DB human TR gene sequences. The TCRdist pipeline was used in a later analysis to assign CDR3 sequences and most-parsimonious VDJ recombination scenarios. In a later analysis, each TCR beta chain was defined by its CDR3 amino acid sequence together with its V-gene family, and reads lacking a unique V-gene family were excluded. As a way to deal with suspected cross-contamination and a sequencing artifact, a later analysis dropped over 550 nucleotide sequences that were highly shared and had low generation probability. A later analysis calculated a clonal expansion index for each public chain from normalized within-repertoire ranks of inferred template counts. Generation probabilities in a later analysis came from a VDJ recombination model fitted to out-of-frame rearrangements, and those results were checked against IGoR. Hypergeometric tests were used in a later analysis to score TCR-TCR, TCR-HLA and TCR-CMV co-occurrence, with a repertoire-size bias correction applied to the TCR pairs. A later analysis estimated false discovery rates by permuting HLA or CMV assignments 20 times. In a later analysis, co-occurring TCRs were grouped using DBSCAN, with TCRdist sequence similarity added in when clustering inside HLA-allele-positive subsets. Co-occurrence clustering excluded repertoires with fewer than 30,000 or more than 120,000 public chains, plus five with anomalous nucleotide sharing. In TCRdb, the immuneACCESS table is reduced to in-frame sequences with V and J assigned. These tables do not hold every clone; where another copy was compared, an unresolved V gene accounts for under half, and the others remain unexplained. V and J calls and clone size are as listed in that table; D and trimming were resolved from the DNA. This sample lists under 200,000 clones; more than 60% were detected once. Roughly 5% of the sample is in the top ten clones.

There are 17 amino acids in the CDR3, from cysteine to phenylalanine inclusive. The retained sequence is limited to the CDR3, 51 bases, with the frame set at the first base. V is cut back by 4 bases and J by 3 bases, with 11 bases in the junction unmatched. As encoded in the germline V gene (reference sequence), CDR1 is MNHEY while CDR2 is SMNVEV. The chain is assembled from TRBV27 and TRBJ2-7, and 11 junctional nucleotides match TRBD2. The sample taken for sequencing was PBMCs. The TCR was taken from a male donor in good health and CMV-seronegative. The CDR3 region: CASSSLWTSGSDYEQYF. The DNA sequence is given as TGTGCCAGCAGTTCACTCTGGACTAGCGGGTCTGACTACGAGCAGTACTTC.